This entry describes one T cell receptor (beta chain). Antigen: not known. CDR1 and CDR2 from the germline V gene are SGHRS and YFSETQ. V was pared by 4 bases and J by 2 bases, with 8 bases of the junction left unmatched. The CDR3 covers 15 residues. Researchers ran the PCR with 60 Vbeta and 13 Jbeta primers. Using immunoSEQ multiplex PCR, the repertoire was profiled, and TCRdb retains in-frame clones only, with some absent. This table has around 150,000 clones, 65% to 80% appearing once. The data originate from a study of cytomegalovirus exposure and HLA in healthy donors. Whole-study results and caveats: A previous analysis found most TCR beta V segments productive roughly 87% or roughly 30% of the time. A later analysis found TCR association rates differed by HLA locus, highest for DRB1 and lowest for HLA-C. Listed as cytomegalovirus-associated were approximately 160 TCR beta chains.

This TCR came from a man in his forties in good health and CMV-seronegative. Sequencing was carried out using PBMCs. The chain is built from TRBV5-1 and TRBJ2-7; 8 bases fit TRBD1. The CDR3 DNA follows: TGCGCCAGCAGCCCTCGGACAGGGCTGACCTACGAGCAGTACTTC. Translated: CASSPRTGLTYEQYF.